The 28 T cell receptor beta chains below all came from one sample that was sequenced in a study of OX40 agonist ivuxolimab in advanced cancers. The protocol was immunoSEQ multiplex PCR, while the TCRdb copy is restricted to in-frame clones and leaves out a portion. The sample yields 20,000 to 30,000 clones, 85% to 90% seen once. The specimen was CD4+ or CD8+ T cells sorted from blood, collected in a trial of the OX40 agonist ivuxolimab. The receptors were gathered from an adult with an advanced solid tumor such as melanoma, head and neck, liver or kidney cancer.

This chain links TRBV25-1 with TRBJ2-1; a possible D gene is TRBD1 (5 bases). Trimming cost V 4 bases and J 3 bases, with 13 bases left between them. This CDR3 region has 15 residues. Germline CDR1 reads MGHDK; CDR2 reads SYGVNS. In DNA form, the CDR3 reads TGTGCCAGCAGTGCCCCAGGGTACGACTACAATGAGCAGTTCTTC. Translating it yields CASSAPGYDYNEQFF.

V is TRBV2 and J is TRBJ2-1, with TRBD2 matching 16 bases. This CDR3 has 14 residues. Per the germline V gene, CDR1 is SNHLY and CDR2 is FYNNEI. V gave up 7 bases and J gave up 9 bases; unmatched junction bases: 3. This chain's CDR3 is CASMGLAGGGEQFF. The DNA for the CDR3 is TGTGCCAGCATGGGACTAGCGGGAGGGGGTGAGCAGTTCTTC. Full variable domain (remainder filled in from reference TRBV2 and TRBJ2-1): EPEVTQTPSHQVTQMGQEVILRCVPISNHLYFYWYRQILGQKVEFLVSFYNNEISEKSEIFDDQFSVERPDGSNFTLKIRSTKLEDSAMYFCASMGLAGGGEQFFGPGTRLTVL.

The CDR3 protein is CATGKPMNTEAFF. In DNA, the CDR3 is TGTGCCACAGGGAAACCGATGAACACTGAAGCTTTCTTT. This chain links TRBV6-5 with TRBJ1-1, with TRBD1 as a possible D gene (5 bases). Trimming cost V 10 bases and J 0 bases, with 12 bases left between them. The CDR3 spans 13 residues. Germline CDR1 MNHEY, CDR2 SVGAGI.

The chain is built from TRBV2 and TRBJ2-1; TRBD1 matches at 11 bases. The V gene end was trimmed by 8 bases and the J gene end by 5 bases; junction bases not matched to a gene: 2. The CDR3 contains 13 residues. Germline V lookup: CDR1 SNHLY, CDR2 FYNNEI. The CDR3 DNA sequence: TGTGCCAGCGGGGACAGGGGGAACAATGAGCAGTTCTTC. Translation: CASGDRGNNEQFF.

J is TRBJ2-3 and V is TRBV27; D uncertain. The germline V and J ends were trimmed by 5 bases and 2 bases, with 2 bases remaining between them. This CDR3 is 11 amino acids long. Looked up from germline, CDR1 is MNHEY and CDR2 is SMNVEV (reference sequence). CDR3 region: CASSVTDTQYF. As DNA, the CDR3 is TGTGCCAGCAGTGTCACAGATACGCAGTATTTT.

This clone came up once. The CDR3 loop reads CASSLADRKGQGRYEQYF. CDR3 in DNA: TGTGCCAGCAGCTTAGCGGACCGCAAAGGACAGGGGCGCTACGAGCAGTACTTC. The V call is TRBV7-8, the J call TRBJ2-7; TRBD1 agrees at 9 bases. CDR1 and CDR2 from the germline V gene are SGHVS and FQNEAQ. CDR3 length: 18 residues. J gave up 3 bases and V 0 bases, and 12 bases lay outside the gene matches.

This chain joins TRBV28 and TRBJ2-1; no clear D. With 3 bases removed from V and 5 bases from J, the gap between germline ends came to 14 bases. The CDR3 is made up of 15 amino acids. Looked up from germline, CDR1 is MDHEN and CDR2 is SYDVKM. Written as DNA, the CDR3 is TGTGCCAGCAGTTTTCGTCTGGGCCCCCACAATGAGCAGTTCTTC. Protein sequence: CASSFRLGPHNEQFF.

J is TRBJ1-6 and V is TRBV19, with 8 bases identical to TRBD1. Germline CDR1 reads LNHDA; CDR2 reads SQIVND (reference sequence). Trimming took 2 bases from V and 7 from J; bases not matched to a gene: 16. The CDR3 is 19 amino acids. CDR3 sequence (DNA): TGTGCCAGTAGTATACGGGTCGCCCCCCGGACAGGGCTGAATTCACCCCTCCACTTT. Its translation is CASSIRVAPRTGLNSPLHF. The variable domain in full, with the rest retrieved from reference TRBV19 and TRBJ1-6, is DGGITQSPKYLFRKEGQNVTLSCEQNLNHDAMYWYRQDPGQGLRLIYYSQIVNDFQKGDIAEGYSVSREKKESFPLTVTSAQKNPTAFYLCASSIRVAPRTGLNSPLHFGNGTRLTVT.

The rearrangement joins TRBV6-5 to TRBJ1-6; 7 bases are shared with TRBD1. With V trimmed by 7 bases and J by 15 bases, 9 bases remained unmatched. The germline V gene encodes CDR1 MNHEY and CDR2 SVGAGI. The CDR3 is made up of 12 amino acids. As DNA, the CDR3 is TGTGCCAGCATTCAAACCGGGACAGACCTCCACTTT. It translates to CASIQTGTDLHF.

The genes are TRBV13 and TRBJ2-3, with D tentatively TRBD2 (6 bases). The CDR3 spans 16 residues. V shed 5 bases and J shed 1 base, with 16 bases lying between them. CDR1 PRHDT and CDR2 FYEKMQ come from the germline V gene (reference sequence). This CDR3 is CASSARRDLRTDTQYF. The CDR3 DNA follows: TGTGCCAGCAGCGCACGCCGGGACTTGCGCACAGATACGCAGTATTTT.

This clone came up once. This chain links TRBV7-9 with TRBJ1-1; weak D call: TRBD1 (5 bases). V was pared by 7 bases and J by 0 bases, with 15 bases between. Germline CDR1 and CDR2: SEHNR and FQNEAQ (reference sequence). CDR3 length equals 15 residues. The CDR3 nucleotides are TGTGCCAGCACCCAGGGTCACGCCATGAACACTGAAGCTTTCTTT. The encoded protein is CASTQGHAMNTEAFF. Combining the CDR3 with reference TRBV7-9 and TRBJ1-1 gives the whole variable domain DTGVSQNPRHKITKRGQNVTFRCDPISEHNRLYWYRQTLGQGPEFLTYFQNEAQLEKSRLLSDRFSAERPKGSFSTLEIQRTEQGDSAMYLCASTQGHAMNTEAFFGQGTRLTVV.

This clone is a singleton in its sample. The J gene is TRBJ1-2, the V gene TRBV29-1, with a tentative D call TRBD1 (5 bases). The CDR3 loop spans 12 amino acids. CDR1 SQVTM and CDR2 ANQGSEA come from the germline V gene. V was clipped by 6 bases and J by 6 bases, with 14 bases between them. This CDR3 is CSVDTGLDGYTF. CDR3 bases: TGCAGCGTCGATACAGGATTGGATGGCTACACCTTC.

Concerning this clone itself: Other DNA sequences in the sample encode the same CDR3. V gene TRBV19 combines with J gene TRBJ1-5; D uncertain. Trimming left V 1 base short and J 5 bases short, with 3 bases between. Germline lookup yields CDR1 LNHDA and CDR2 SQIVND (reference sequence). CDR3 size: 12 residues. The CDR3 is CASSIGDQPQHF. Written as DNA, the CDR3 is TGTGCCAGTAGTATAGGAGATCAGCCCCAGCATTTT. The whole variable domain, remainder taken from reference TRBV19 and TRBJ1-5, is DGGITQSPKYLFRKEGQNVTLSCEQNLNHDAMYWYRQDPGQGLRLIYYSQIVNDFQKGDIAEGYSVSREKKESFPLTVTSAQKNPTAFYLCASSIGDQPQHFGDGTRLSIL.

This chain joins TRBV7-9 and TRBJ2-1; TRBD2 matches 11 bases. CDR1 is SEHNR and CDR2 is FQNEAQ in the germline V gene (reference sequence). The CDR3 consists of 15 residues. The J segment lost 7 bases and the V segment lost 3 bases, leaving 5 bases of the junction unmatched. CDR3 protein: CASSFKLAGENEQFF. The CDR3 nucleotides read TGTGCCAGCAGCTTCAAACTAGCGGGAGAAAATGAGCAGTTCTTC.

Only one count was recorded for this clone. The CDR3 bases are TGTGCCAGCGGCGGGAGAGGTGACAATGAGCAGTTCTTC. Translation gives CASGGRGDNEQFF. The chain links TRBV9 to TRBJ2-1; 7 nucleotides line up with TRBD2. The CDR3 length is 13 residues. The V and J ends lost 7 bases and 5 bases, in that order; junction bases with no gene match: 6. Germline CDR1 is SGDLS and CDR2 is YYNGEE.

The chain is built from TRBV19 and TRBJ2-3; 7 bases are shared with TRBD2. The CDR3 runs 14 residues. V trimming: 7 bases; J trimming: 6 bases; junction bases outside the gene matches: 10. The V gene's germline CDR1 is LNHDA and CDR2 SQIVND (reference sequence). The CDR3 loop is CASKTSDVWDTQYF. CDR3 nucleotides: TGTGCCAGTAAAACTAGCGACGTCTGGGATACGCAGTATTTT.

There are a few counts of this clone. This chain connects TRBV25-1 to TRBJ2-7; 7 bases match TRBD2. This CDR3 contains 13 residues. V gave up 4 bases and J gave up 0 bases; unmatched junction bases: 0. Germline V lookup: CDR1 MGHDK, CDR2 SYGVNS. The CDR3 DNA reads as TGTGCCAGCAGTGCGGGGGGCTCCTACGAGCAGTACTTC. Encoded protein: CASSAGGSYEQYF.

This chain links TRBV9 with TRBJ2-1; D gene ambiguous. The V and J ends lost 0 bases and 6 bases respectively, with 10 bases between them. This CDR3 has 14 amino acids. In germline, CDR1 is SGDLS, CDR2 YYNGEE. DNA for the CDR3: TGTGCCAGCAGCGTAGAACGATCACCCAATGAGCAGTTCTTC. Translated: CASSVERSPNEQFF.

The chain recombines TRBV5-4 with TRBJ1-2; D ambiguous. The CDR3 extends over 11 amino acids. CDR1 is SGHNT and CDR2 is YYREEE in the germline V gene (reference sequence). V lost 2 bases and J 8 bases, leaving 7 bases between the germline ends. The CDR3 here is CASSFADGYTF. CDR3 DNA: TGTGCCAGCAGCTTTGCGGACGGCTACACCTTC. The full variable domain, with the rest looked up from reference TRBV5-4 and TRBJ1-2, is ETGVTQSPTHLIKTRGQQVTLRCSSQSGHNTVSWYQQALGQGPQFIFQYYREEENGRGNFPPRFSGLQFPNYSSELNVNALELDDSALYLCASSFADGYTFGSGTRLTVV.

The V call is TRBV2, the J call TRBJ1-5; D gene ambiguous. Germline assignment: CDR1 SNHLY and CDR2 FYNNEI. This CDR3 is 16 amino acids long. The V gene lost 7 bases and the J gene lost 0 bases, with 16 bases spanning the gap. CDR3 sequence reads: CASILDGLDSNQPQHF. The DNA for the CDR3 is TGTGCCAGCATCCTTGACGGACTTGATAGCAATCAGCCCCAGCATTTT.

This chain joins TRBV25-1 and TRBJ2-7; 7 bases align to TRBD2. The V gene end was trimmed by 1 base and the J gene end by 6 bases; junction bases not matched to a gene: 12. Germline V CDR1 and CDR2: MGHDK, SYGVNS. CDR3 length equals 16 residues. CDR3 loop: CASSESGIGGRREQYF. CDR3 nucleotide sequence: TGTGCCAGCAGTGAATCGGGGATAGGCGGGAGACGCGAGCAGTACTTC.

This clone was recorded a few times. This sequence joins TRBV4-1 and TRBJ1-5, with unresolved D. The CDR3 has 14 amino acids. V was pared by 6 bases and J by 0 bases, with 9 bases between. The germline gives CDR1 MGHRA, CDR2 YSYEKL. The chain's CDR3 is CASSTLSSNQPQHF. In DNA form, the CDR3 reads TGCGCCAGCAGTACACTTTCTAGCAATCAGCCCCAGCATTTT.

The chain recombines TRBV7-9 with TRBJ2-7; D not resolved. The CDR3 consists of 11 residues. Germline V gene sequence: CDR1 SEHNR, CDR2 FQNEAQ (reference sequence). V gave up 6 bases and J gave up 1 base, with 4 bases separating them. The CDR3 DNA follows: TGTGCCAGCAGTTGGTCCTACGAGCAGTACTTC. It codes for CASSWSYEQYF.

The rearrangement links TRBV5-1 to TRBJ1-2; TRBD1 aligns across 8 bases. The CDR3 is made up of 15 amino acids. Germline V gives CDR1 SGHRS, CDR2 YFSETQ. V lost 3 bases, J lost 2 bases, and 6 bases stayed unmatched. The CDR3 here is CASSSRGQGNYGYTF. Here the CDR3 DNA reads TGCGCCAGCAGCTCGAGAGGACAGGGAAACTATGGCTACACCTTC.

This clone was picked up a small number of times. The chain uses TRBV6-1 and TRBJ1-2, with D hard to call. The V gene's germline CDR1 is MNHNS and CDR2 SASEGT. The CDR3 has 13 residues. V was clipped by 2 bases and J by 7 bases, with 11 bases between them. The CDR3 is CASSELEFGGYTF. For the CDR3, the DNA is TGTGCCAGCAGTGAACTTGAATTCGGTGGCTACACCTTC.

DNA of the CDR3: TGTGCCAGCCGGACCGGGACAGGGGACTATGGCTACACCTTC. Translation: CASRTGTGDYGYTF. The rearrangement joins TRBV6-6 to TRBJ1-2; 10 bases fit TRBD1. This CDR3 is built from 14 residues. Germline V CDR1 and CDR2: MNHNY, SVGAGI (reference sequence). The V gene end was trimmed by 8 bases and the J gene end by 3 bases; junction bases not matched to a gene: 6.

This clone was picked up one time. The CDR3 loop reads CASSAGLGALEQYF. In DNA form, the CDR3 reads TGTGCCAGCAGCGCGGGACTAGGGGCTCTCGAGCAGTACTTC. V usage is TRBV5-8 and J usage is TRBJ2-7, with 8 bases aligning to TRBD2. Germline V gene sequence: CDR1 SGHTS, CDR2 YDEGEE. The V gene end was trimmed by 4 bases and the J gene end by 6 bases; junction bases not matched to a gene: 9. The CDR3 length is 14 residues.

The chain combines TRBV6-1 with TRBJ2-7; 9 nucleotides agree with TRBD2. With V trimmed by 10 bases and J by 5 bases, 15 bases remained unmatched. The germline CDR1 and CDR2 sequences are MNHNS and SASEGT. The CDR3 has 15 amino acids. The CDR3 bases are TGTGCCACCTCACTGGCGGGGGGGGAGACCCACGAGCAGTACTTC. It is translated as CATSLAGGETHEQYF.